This TCR beta chain appears in the sequencing data of a study of T cells in narcolepsy. Study overall: Enrolled donors included narcolepsy type 1 or type 2 patients and healthy controls.

The CDR3 contains 12 residues. Trimming cost V 10 bases and J 2 bases, with 12 bases left between them. CDR1 is MDHEN and CDR2 is SYDVKM in the germline V gene. Sequencing used immunoSEQ multiplex PCR; TCRdb keeps in-frame clones, though not all of them. The data contain fewer than 40,000 clones, around 79% of them singletons. Worth noting for this clone: The antigen is not known.

Study-wide results and limits: Blood of same and different patients, but not healthy controls, reportedly held recurring autoreactive clonotypes. Autoreactive HCRT-specific and TRIB2-specific clonotypes were marked in same-patient CSF-versus-blood CD4+ comparisons.

This clonotype was obtained from a human donor with narcolepsy. The sequenced material came from CD45RA- memory CD4+ T cells from PBMCs. The gene calls are TRBV28 and TRBJ2-7; no firm D call. Written as DNA, the CDR3 is TGTGCCACCGCTCCCCAAACCTACGAGCAGTACTTC. Its translation: CATAPQTYEQYF. Full variable domain (remainder filled in from reference TRBV28 and TRBJ2-7): DVKVTQSSRYLVKRTGEKVFLECVQDMDHENMFWYRQDPGLGLRLIYFSYDVKMKEKGDIPEGYSVSREKKERFSLILESASTNQTSMYLCATAPQTYEQYFGPGTRLTVT.